This T cell receptor (beta chain) was recovered during a study of blood T cell repertoires in COVID-19. Background on the study: The United States, Italy and Spain provided the acute and convalescent COVID-19 samples. T cells, B-cell-depleted T cells, or PBMCs supplied cDNA or gDNA.

Original methodology: Estimates of nucleated cell counts were drawn from the amplification of reference gene primers. Sequencing used immunoSEQ multiplex PCR; TCRdb keeps in-frame clones, though not all of them. That table supplies the V and J calls and clone size; D and trimming were determined from the DNA. The data contain 150,000 to 200,000 clones, around four fifths of them singletons. Concerning this clone itself: Other DNA variants within this sample encode the same CDR3.

The sequence was collected from a woman aged 80 or over with active or convalescent COVID-19. Sequences were obtained from peripheral blood.

CDR3 bases: TGTGCCAGCTCACCAGAGGGGGCAATTAATTCACCCCTCCACTTT. This translates into CASSPEGAINSPLHF. The V and J genes are TRBV18 and TRBJ1-6; 7 nucleotides agree with TRBD1. V shed 2 bases, J shed 6 bases, and the junction held 4 bases outside the gene matches. Germline assignment: CDR1 KGHSH and CDR2 LQKENI. The CDR3 is made up of 15 amino acids. The full variable domain, with the rest looked up from reference TRBV18 and TRBJ1-6, is NAGVMQNPRHLVRRRGQEARLRCSPMKGHSHVYWYRQLPEEGLKFMVYLQKENIIDESGMPKERFSAEFPKEGPSILRIQQVVRGDSAAYFCASSPEGAINSPLHFGNGTRLTVT.